This TCR beta chain was observed in a study of OX40 agonist ivuxolimab in advanced cancers. Study-wide points: Both blood CD4+ and CD8+ T cells showed clonal growth by week 6 at 0.1 to 3.0 mg/kg. The study found among the lowest clonal expansion in partial responders at 0.1-3.0 mg/kg. In the expanded peripheral T cells, antigen specificity was never determined.

CDR1 SGHTA and CDR2 FQGNSA come from the germline V gene. The germline V and J ends were trimmed by 5 bases and 6 bases, with 20 bases remaining between them. This CDR3 is built from 16 residues. Comments on this clone: The antigen remains unidentified.

Individuals having autoimmune disease history or systemic immunosuppression were not enrolled. TCRdb's table, derived via immunoSEQ multiplex PCR, lists solely in-frame clones and lacks some. Of approximately 13,000 clones in the sample, around 76% are singletons; the top ten hold about 17%. The V gene is TRBV7-2, the J gene TRBJ2-1, with a tentative D call TRBD1 (6 bases). The TCR comes from an adult with an advanced solid tumor such as melanoma, head and neck, liver or kidney cancer. The sequenced sample was CD4+ or CD8+ T cells sorted from blood, obtained in a trial of the OX40 agonist ivuxolimab. The CDR3 DNA follows: TGTGCCAGCAGCCCGGACAGCCTGGTTACGTTCAATGAGCAGTTCTTC. Encoded protein: CASSPDSLVTFNEQFF.